Each of the 28 T cell receptor beta chains below was sequenced from the same sample in a study of control samples from healthy donors and cancer patients. Clones were sequenced by immunoSEQ multiplex PCR, and TCRdb holds only the in-frame ones, with some missing. The repertoire holds around 92,000 clones, with around 80% as singletons. Sequencing used blood. These receptors were obtained from a man aged 60-69 years in good health.

The chain is built from TRBV20-1 and TRBJ2-3; D unresolved. The ends were cut back, 7 bases at V and 2 bases at J, with 7 bases in the middle. The CDR3 spans 11 residues. Germline CDR1 reads DFQATT; CDR2 reads SNEGSKA (reference sequence). The CDR3 is CSGRATDTQYF. The CDR3 DNA is TGCAGTGGCCGTGCCACAGATACGCAGTATTTT.

The CDR3 loop is CASSQGFSGKAEAFF. The DNA of the CDR3 is TGCGCCAGCAGCCAAGGTTTTTCAGGGAAGGCTGAAGCTTTCTTT. J is TRBJ1-1 and V is TRBV4-1; possibly TRBD1 for D (5 bases). The germline V and J ends were trimmed by 1 base and 6 bases, with 15 bases remaining between them. The germline CDR1 and CDR2 sequences are MGHRA and YSYEKL. There are 15 residues in the CDR3.

V and J are TRBV10-3 and TRBJ1-1, with a possible D match to TRBD1 (5 bases). Germline V CDR1 and CDR2: ENHRY, SYGVKD. V lost 0 bases to trimming and J lost 4 bases, with 15 bases between them. The CDR3 is 16 amino acids. In DNA form, the CDR3 reads TGTGCCATCAGTGAGTCCGGGACGGCCTTCGTCACTGAAGCTTTCTTT. Translated, it gives CAISESGTAFVTEAFF.

The J gene is TRBJ2-7, the V gene TRBV29-1; 8 bases line up with TRBD1. The V segment lost 7 bases and the J segment 6 bases; nucleotides outside the gene matches: 11. The germline CDR1 and CDR2 sequences are SQVTM and ANQGSEA. The CDR3 spans 13 residues. The CDR3 coding sequence is TGCAGCGGGAGACAGGGGTACGCGGGCGAGCAGTACTTC. Translation gives CSGRQGYAGEQYF.

This chain links TRBV28 with TRBJ2-2; 7 bases fit TRBD2. Per germline, CDR1 MDHEN and CDR2 SYDVKM. The CDR3 contains 15 residues. The V segment lost 6 bases and the J segment 1 base; nucleotides outside the gene matches: 5. The CDR3: CASRNGGLNTGELFF. DNA of the CDR3: TGTGCCAGCAGAAACGGGGGGTTGAACACCGGGGAGCTGTTTTTT.

This clone has only a few counts. J is TRBJ1-1 and V is TRBV5-5; D uncertain. Deletions cut 2 bases from V and 4 bases from J, with 15 bases between. The CDR3 extends over 15 amino acids. Germline V lookup: CDR1 SGHKS, CDR2 YYEKEE (reference sequence). The CDR3 DNA reads TGTGCCAGCAGCTTTTCAGGTGCGGTGGGCACTGAAGCTTTCTTT. Protein sequence: CASSFSGAVGTEAFF.

The chain links TRBV28 to TRBJ1-5; a possible D gene is TRBD1 (5 bases). Trimming removed 6 bases at V and 5 bases at J, with 20 bases between. CDR1 MDHEN and CDR2 SYDVKM come from the germline V gene. This CDR3 is 16 amino acids long. The CDR3 DNA sequence: TGTGCCAGCAGGCCCTTCCGAAGGGGCTCTCATCAGCCCCAGCATTTT. As protein: CASRPFRRGSHQPQHF.

The chain combines TRBV19 with TRBJ2-1; 9 nucleotides line up with TRBD1. Germline trimming cut 6 bases from V and 7 bases from J; bases unmatched to any gene: 13. The CDR3 runs 16 residues. Germline CDR1 reads LNHDA; CDR2 reads SQIVND (reference sequence). The CDR3 loop is CASRSVGQGVRNEQFF. As DNA, the CDR3 is TGTGCCAGTAGGTCAGTGGGACAGGGAGTAAGGAATGAGCAGTTCTTC.

The rearrangement links TRBV2 to TRBJ2-7, with a tentative D call TRBD1 (6 bases). The V gene lost 6 bases and the J gene lost 6 bases, with 21 bases spanning the gap. Per the germline V gene, CDR1 is SNHLY and CDR2 is FYNNEI. This CDR3 spans 15 amino acids. The CDR3 spells CASSGRWQGKLEQYF. The CDR3 DNA is TGTGCCAGCAGCGGAAGGTGGCAGGGGAAACTCGAGCAGTACTTC.

The rearrangement uses TRBV27 and TRBJ1-6; tentative D call: TRBD1 (5 bases). V dropped 5 bases and J dropped 13 bases, with 15 bases sitting between them. The CDR3 has 13 amino acids. Germline V lookup: CDR1 MNHEY, CDR2 SMNVEV (reference sequence). CDR3 nucleotide sequence: TGTGCCAGCAGTCTCGGGACGTCTCGGCCCCTCCACTTT. Protein product: CASSLGTSRPLHF.

V usage is TRBV18 and J usage is TRBJ2-5, with a weak D call TRBD2 (7 bases). Germline V gene lookup returns CDR1 KGHSH and CDR2 LQKENI. The CDR3 totals 16 residues. V lost 6 bases and J lost 3, with 20 bases in between. DNA of the CDR3: TGTGCCAGCTCCCCAAGGAATGGGGGGGCGAAAGAGACCCAGTACTTC. Translation: CASSPRNGGAKETQYF.

This clone has just a few counts. The junction and the germline gene differ at one end; a read error may be behind it. The chain couples TRBV7-7 to TRBJ2-1; D call uncertain. Germline lookup yields CDR1 SSHAT and CDR2 FNYEAQ (reference sequence). CDR3 size: 13 residues. In DNA form, the CDR3 reads TGTGCTAGCAGTCCGGGCCGGTACAATGAGCAGTTCTTC. Amino acid sequence: CASSPGRYNEQFF.

V is TRBV11-2 and J is TRBJ1-1, with a weak D call TRBD1 (6 bases). The germline V and J ends were trimmed by 6 bases and 4 bases, with 15 bases remaining between them. Germline CDR1 and CDR2: SGHAT and FQNNGV. The CDR3 length is 14 residues. In DNA, the CDR3 is TGTGCCAGCAGGAACTCGGGACACATCACTGAAGCTTTCTTT. It is translated as CASRNSGHITEAFF.

This sequence joins TRBV29-1 and TRBJ2-7, with unresolved D. V lost 4 bases and J lost 2, with 15 bases in between. This CDR3 contains 14 residues. CDR1 and CDR2 from the germline V gene are SQVTM and ANQGSEA. The DNA of the CDR3 is TGCAGCGTTGTGAAGGATCCCAAGGCCTACGAGCAGTACTTC. Translation: CSVVKDPKAYEQYF.

This sequence joins TRBV2 and TRBJ1-6; 9 bases agree with TRBD1. In germline, CDR1 is SNHLY, CDR2 FYNNEI. This CDR3 contains 15 residues. V shed 2 bases and J 6 bases; nucleotides not matched to a gene: 2. In DNA, the CDR3 is TGTGCCAGCAGTGAACAGGGACAGGGTAATTCACCCCTCCACTTT. It specifies CASSEQGQGNSPLHF.

The chain has TRBV28 and TRBJ2-3; D is undetermined. The germline V gene has CDR1 MDHEN and CDR2 SYDVKM. The CDR3 sequence is 14 residues long. The V gene lost 6 bases and the J gene lost 1 base, with 11 bases spanning the gap. CDR3 sequence reads: CASSQSGGTDTQYF. CDR3 nucleotides: TGTGCCAGCAGCCAAAGTGGGGGCACAGATACGCAGTATTTT.

This chain uses TRBV24-1 with TRBJ1-1, with D unresolved. V lost 7 bases, J lost 9 bases, and 14 bases lay in between. CDR1 is KGHDR, CDR2 SFDVKD, per germline. This CDR3 has 12 amino acids. CDR3: CATSASGRQAFF. CDR3 nucleotide sequence: TGTGCCACCAGCGCCTCGGGCAGGCAAGCTTTCTTT.

CDR3 region: CASSLGSNTDTQYF. The CDR3 DNA reads TGTGCCAGCAGCTTAGGCAGTAACACAGATACGCAGTATTTT. The V call is TRBV11-2, the J call TRBJ2-3; D uncertain. CDR1 SGHAT and CDR2 FQNNGV come from the germline V gene. The CDR3 spans 14 residues. V was clipped by 1 base and J by 2 bases, with 7 bases between them.

This clone was seen only a few times. This chain uses TRBV19 with TRBJ2-2, with D possibly being TRBD1 (6 bases). CDR3 length: 15 amino acids. Trimming removed 3 bases at V and 0 bases at J, with 8 bases between. From germline, CDR1 is LNHDA and CDR2 SQIVND (reference sequence). The CDR3 DNA is TGTGCCAGTAGTATCTACAGGGCGAACACCGGGGAGCTGTTTTTT. Amino acids: CASSIYRANTGELFF.

This clone was observed once. The chain employs TRBV9 and TRBJ1-6; possible D gene TRBD1, 5 bases. Trimming shortened V by 3 bases and J by 5 bases, and 18 bases separated the two germline ends. This CDR3 has 17 amino acids. Germline CDR1 SGDLS, CDR2 YYNGEE. The CDR3 reads CASSAPEIQENNSPLHF. CDR3 DNA sequence: TGTGCCAGCAGCGCACCAGAAATACAGGAGAATAATTCACCCCTCCACTTT.

The CDR3 sequence: CASSRGRQGANQPQHF. The CDR3 coding sequence is TGTGCCAGTAGCAGGGGGCGACAGGGGGCCAATCAGCCCCAGCATTTT. This chain connects TRBV19 to TRBJ1-5; 10 nucleotides agree with TRBD1. V shed 6 bases and J 3 bases; nucleotides not matched to a gene: 8. This CDR3 spans 16 amino acids. CDR1 is LNHDA and CDR2 is SQIVND in the germline V gene (reference sequence).

The V and J genes are TRBV11-2 and TRBJ2-7; tentative D call: TRBD1 (6 bases). Germline-derived CDR1 and CDR2 are SGHAT and FQNNGV. V was clipped by 1 base and J by 2 bases, with 12 bases between them. The CDR3 consists of 15 residues. The CDR3 region is CASSLGTAIPYEQYF. The CDR3 DNA is TGTGCCAGCAGCTTAGGGACAGCCATCCCCTACGAGCAGTACTTC.

The rearrangement joins TRBV10-3 to TRBJ2-1; D possibly corresponds to TRBD1 (5 bases). The CDR3 spans 16 residues. Trimming shortened V by 0 bases and J by 7 bases, and 16 bases separated the two germline ends. Germline CDR1 ENHRY, CDR2 SYGVKD. The DNA of the CDR3 is TGTGCCATCAGTGAGTCACTACAGACAGCACTTAATGAGCAGTTCTTC. Residues: CAISESLQTALNEQFF.

V is TRBV11-2 and J is TRBJ1-1, with D perhaps TRBD1 (5 bases). Looked up from germline, CDR1 is SGHAT and CDR2 is FQNNGV. The ends were cut back, 7 bases at V and 3 bases at J, with 24 bases in the middle. This CDR3 has 17 amino acids. The CDR3 sequence: CASTRWGVERGDTEAFF. The CDR3 nucleotides are TGTGCCAGCACAAGATGGGGGGTCGAGAGGGGTGACACTGAAGCTTTCTTT.

The chain carries TRBV11-2 and TRBJ2-7, with 8 bases lining up with TRBD2. With V trimmed by 5 bases and J by 2 bases, 17 bases remained unmatched. Per germline, CDR1 SGHAT and CDR2 FQNNGV. The CDR3 loop spans 18 amino acids. CDR3 amino acids: CASSQGLSDKRETYEQYF. In DNA, the CDR3 is TGTGCCAGCAGCCAAGGTTTGAGCGATAAGCGGGAGACCTACGAGCAGTACTTC. The variable domain in full, with the rest retrieved from reference TRBV11-2 and TRBJ2-7, is EAGVAQSPRYKIIEKRQSVAFWCNPISGHATLYWYQQILGQGPKLLIQFQNNGVVDDSQLPKDRFSAERLKGVDSTLKIQPAKLEDSAVYLCASSQGLSDKRETYEQYFGPGTRLTVT.

This clone was observed a single time. For the CDR3, the DNA is TGTGCCAGCTGTTCACTAGCTAGCACAGATACGCAGTATTTT. It is translated as CASCSLASTDTQYF. The chain employs TRBV7-9 and TRBJ2-3; the D gene is possibly TRBD2 (6 bases). Deletions cut 8 bases from V and 0 bases from J, with 12 bases between. The CDR3 contains 14 residues. Germline values: CDR1 SEHNR, CDR2 FQNEAQ (reference sequence).

The chain joins TRBV30 to TRBJ2-6, with D perhaps given as TRBD1 or TRBD2 (5 bases each). V lost 3 bases to trimming and J lost 6 bases, with 12 bases between them. Germline values: CDR1 GTSNPN, CDR2 SVGIG (reference sequence). This CDR3 has 14 amino acids. CDR3 amino acids: CAWRGPFEANVLTF. The CDR3 bases are TGTGCCTGGAGGGGACCTTTTGAGGCCAACGTCCTGACTTTC.

The rearrangement links TRBV29-1 to TRBJ1-1; D remains ambiguous. Germline assignment: CDR1 SQVTM and CDR2 ANQGSEA. The CDR3 loop spans 11 amino acids. The V end lost 4 bases, the J end lost 4 bases, and 7 bases lay between the germline ends. The CDR3 reads CSVVTGTEAFF. CDR3 coding DNA: TGCAGCGTTGTAACGGGCACTGAAGCTTTCTTT.